This section outlines one T cell receptor (beta chain) sequence together with its context. Antigen: not known. This entry belongs to a study of OX40 agonist ivuxolimab in advanced cancers. Study context: Prior therapy, whether anti-PD-1, anti-PD-L1 or anti-CTLA-4, was allowed, and 40% had some.

V lost 3 bases to trimming and J lost 4 bases; unmatched junction nucleotides: 13. CDR1 is SGHTA and CDR2 is FQGNSA in the germline V gene. CDR3 length equals 19 residues. Assay used: immunoSEQ multiplex PCR; TCRdb lists only in-frame clones, some missing. Found here are about 76,000 clones, about 91% of them singletons; the top ten hold less than 0.2%. Notes on the study in general: More expanded clones were seen, on average, in CD8+ T cells than in CD4+. Near-lowest levels of clonal expansion characterized partial responders at 0.1-3.0 mg/kg.

Systemic immunosuppression or autoimmune disease history was grounds to exclude patients. Material: CD4+ or CD8+ T cells sorted from blood, obtained in a trial of the OX40 agonist ivuxolimab. The receptor was isolated from an adult with an advanced solid tumor such as melanoma, head and neck, liver or kidney cancer. The chain combines TRBV7-2 with TRBJ2-3, with TRBD2 identical over 13 bases. The chain's CDR3 is CASSFDPGLAGRGADTQYF. CDR3 sequence (DNA): TGTGCCAGCAGCTTCGACCCGGGACTAGCGGGGCGCGGGGCAGATACGCAGTATTTT.